These T cell receptor beta chains were read from a single sample in a study of siplizumab effects on memory and regulatory T cells. TCRdb's table, derived via immunoSEQ multiplex PCR, lists solely in-frame clones and lacks some. The sample holds about 120,000 clones, just under 95% seen once. The sequencing sample was made of non-Treg CD4+ T cells sorted from blood. These receptors originate from a human donor in good health. CDR3s include the opening cysteine and the closing phenylalanine or tryptophan. The D gene is left open where the match is weak. The size of a clone is reported for some rows only, either as once, few or many, or as a class for expanded clones.

D	size	J	V	DNA	CDR3
TRBD2	.	TRBJ2-2	TRBV7-2	TGTGCCAGCAGCTTTAGCGGGGGGGCCGCCGGGGAGCTGTTTTTT	CASSFSGGAAGELFF
.	.	TRBJ2-7	TRBV5-1	TGCGCCAGCAGCTCGGGTTACCTCTACGAGCAGTACTTC	CASSSGYLYEQYF
TRBD1	once	TRBJ1-3	TRBV5-1	TGCGCCAGCAGCCCTACAGGGGCTGGAAACACCATATATTTT	CASSPTGAGNTIYF
TRBD2	.	TRBJ2-2	TRBV5-1	TGCGCCAGCAGCTTTTTAGCGGGGGGACCCGGGGAGCTGTTTTTT	CASSFLAGGPGELFF
TRBD2	.	TRBJ2-5	TRBV5-1	TGCGCCAGCAGCTTCGGGACTACACAAGAGACCCAGTACTTC	CASSFGTTQETQYF
.	.	TRBJ1-5	TRBV6-5	TGTGCCAGCAGCTTGCATAGGGGAAGCAATCAGCCCCAGCATTTT	CASSLHRGSNQPQHF
TRBD1	.	TRBJ1-1	TRBV18	TGTGCCAGCTCACCCCAGGGGACAGGGGGCGAAAGGAACACTGAAGCTTTCTTT	CASSPQGTGGERNTEAFF
.	.	TRBJ1-6	TRBV18	TGTGCCAGCTCACCACCCGTGTCACCCCTCCACTTT	CASSPPVSPLHF
.	.	TRBJ1-2	TRBV28	TGTGCCAGCGAACGAGACACCTATGGCTACGCCTTC	CASERDTYGYAF
TRBD1	.	TRBJ1-3	TRBV28	TGTGCCAGCAGTGGGGGACAGGTCTCTGGAAACACCATATATTTT	CASSGGQVSGNTIYF
.	.	TRBJ2-1	TRBV7-7	TGTGCCAGCAGCCCCACGGAAGGTGGTTACAATGAGCAGTTCTTC	CASSPTEGGYNEQFF
.	.	TRBJ2-7	TRBV27	TGTGCCAGCTGCCCCCCAGGGCGATTCTACGAGCAGTACTTC	CASCPPGRFYEQYF
.	.	TRBJ2-7	TRBV28	TGTGCCAGCAGTTTCTTCGGCAGGGGCAACTCCTACGAGCAGTACTTC	CASSFFGRGNSYEQYF
.	.	TRBJ2-3	TRBV25-1	TGTGCCAGCAGTGAATATTCCCCAGATACGCAGTATTTT	CASSEYSPDTQYF
TRBD1	.	TRBJ1-1	TRBV11-2	TGTGCCAGCAGCTTAGGACAGGGGAAACGGGGAACTGAAGCTTTCTTT	CASSLGQGKRGTEAFF
.	.	TRBJ2-5	TRBV4-3	TGCGCCAGCAGCCAAGATCGGGCCGGGGGAGGTGAGACCCAGTACTTC	CASSQDRAGGGETQYF
.	.	TRBJ1-3	TRBV6-1	TGTGCCAGCAGTGAAGCGGCAGACGAGGGGCGGGTCACCATATATTTT	CASSEAADEGRVTIYF
.	.	TRBJ2-3	TRBV6-5	TGTGCCAGCAGACCCGGAACAACCTTCACAGATACGCAGTATTTT	CASRPGTTFTDTQYF
.	.	TRBJ2-1	TRBV6-6	TGTGCCAGCAGAACAGGTTTCCCCCAATACAATGAGCAGTTCTTC	CASRTGFPQYNEQFF
TRBD1	.	TRBJ2-3	TRBV5-1	TGCGCCAGCACGAACCCGACAGGGGCCGGCACAGATACGCAGTATTTT	CASTNPTGAGTDTQYF
.	.	TRBJ2-3	TRBV10-3	TGTGCCATCAGCGGACTCACGGCAGATACGCAGTATTTT	CAISGLTADTQYF
TRBD1	.	TRBJ1-5	TRBV2	TGTGCCAGCAGTGGACAGGGGGCGAGCAATCAGCCCCAGCATTTT	CASSGQGASNQPQHF
TRBD1	.	TRBJ2-3	TRBV11-3	TGTGCCAGCAGGAGGGACAGCAACACAGATACGCAGTATTTT	CASRRDSNTDTQYF
.	.	TRBJ2-7	TRBV5-1	TGCGCCAGCAGCTTGTCCCAGGGGACCTACGAGCAGTACTTC	CASSLSQGTYEQYF
.	.	TRBJ1-1	TRBV18	TGTGCCAGCTCAGGACCTGGGAGTATCCCTGAAGCTTTCTTT	CASSGPGSIPEAFF
.	.	TRBJ1-3	TRBV7-9	TGTGCCAGCACCGCCTCAGCGGGTCCGGGAAACACCATATATTTT	CASTASAGPGNTIYF
.	.	TRBJ2-7	TRBV5-1	TGCGCCAGCAGCTTGGAGGGTAGCGGGCAGTACTTC	CASSLEGSGQYF
.	.	TRBJ1-3	TRBV6-5	TGTGCCAGCAGTTACGGCTTTGAGGAAAACACCATATATTTT	CASSYGFEENTIYF
TRBD1	.	TRBJ2-1	TRBV10-3	TGTGCCATCAGCGAGGGACAGGACTACAATGAGCAGTTCTTC	CAISEGQDYNEQFF
TRBD1	.	TRBJ1-2	TRBV6-5	TGTGCCAGCAGCAAGGGACAGGGGGTCTATGGCTACACCTTC	CASSKGQGVYGYTF
.	.	TRBJ2-7	TRBV30	TGTGCCTGGAGTGTAGTCTACGAGCAGTACTTC	CAWSVVYEQYF
.	.	TRBJ2-2	TRBV19	TGTGCCAGTAGTCGTTGGGACGGTAACACCGGGGAGCTGTTTTTT	CASSRWDGNTGELFF
.	.	TRBJ2-5	TRBV5-5	TGTGCCAGCAGCCTCCAGGGAGGTCAAGAGACCCAGTACTTC	CASSLQGGQETQYF
.	.	TRBJ1-6	TRBV5-1	TGCGCCAGCAGCTTGGTCCCCACAGATAATTCACCCCTCCACTTT	CASSLVPTDNSPLHF
.	.	TRBJ1-1	TRBV6-5	TGTGCCAGCAGTTGGGCGGGGGGAAACACTGAAGCTTTCTTT	CASSWAGGNTEAFF
TRBD2	.	TRBJ2-5	TRBV5-6	TGTGCCAGCAGCCCCTGGACCGGGAGGGGACAAGAGACCCAGTACTTC	CASSPWTGRGQETQYF
TRBD1	.	TRBJ1-2	TRBV2	TGTGCCAGCAGCTTCATGGGACAGGGAGGTGTTGGCTACACCTTC	CASSFMGQGGVGYTF
.	.	TRBJ1-3	TRBV30	TGTGCCTGGAGCGCGTACGTAAACACCATATATTTT	CAWSAYVNTIYF
TRBD1	.	TRBJ1-1	TRBV19	TGTGCCAGTAGTATCCCGCTCGGCGGGACAGGGCAGAACACTGAAGCTTTCTTT	CASSIPLGGTGQNTEAFF
.	.	TRBJ2-7	TRBV5-4	TGTGCCAGCAGCTTAAGAGGGCTCGGGTACGAGCAGTACTTC	CASSLRGLGYEQYF
TRBD1	.	TRBJ2-1	TRBV30	TGTGCCGCAGGCCGGGACAGGGGGCTCCGGGACCTCTTC	CAAGRDRGLRDLF
.	.	TRBJ2-2	TRBV28	TGTGCCAGCAGTCCCCGGGCCACCAAGATGACGTACACCGGGGAGCTGTTTTTT	CASSPRATKMTYTGELFF
.	.	TRBJ1-6	TRBV7-9	TGTGCCAGCAGCCCTCAAACAGGCTTACCCCTCCACTTT	CASSPQTGLPLHF
.	.	TRBJ2-5	TRBV5-6	TGTGCCAGCAGCCCCCGTTTGTATGTCAAGGAGACCCAGTACTTC	CASSPRLYVKETQYF
.	.	TRBJ1-1	TRBV5-1	TGCGCCAGCAGCGTGAACGGGCTGGCCGGGGCTTTCTTT	CASSVNGLAGAFF
.	.	TRBJ2-1	TRBV7-3	TGTGCCAGCAGCTTAGGCGCGTACAATGAGCAGTTCTTC	CASSLGAYNEQFF
.	.	TRBJ1-3	TRBV7-9	TGTGCCAGCAGCTTGGGCCTGGGGGGAAACACCATATATTTT	CASSLGLGGNTIYF
TRBD1	.	TRBJ2-2	TRBV9	TGTGCCAGCAGCAGAACCCTTTACCGGGACAGGGTATTCCCCGGGGAGCTGTTTTTT	CASSRTLYRDRVFPGELFF
TRBD1	.	TRBJ1-5	TRBV6-6	TGTGCCAGCAGATTTACCGGGACAGGAGATCAGCCCCAGCATTTT	CASRFTGTGDQPQHF
.	.	TRBJ2-1	TRBV28	TGTGCCAGCAGTCCTTACTCGACCAGTATGTTCTTC	CASSPYSTSMFF
TRBD2	.	TRBJ2-5	TRBV19	TGTGCCAGTAGTTATCAGCGGGGGGAAATGGAGACCCAGTACTTC	CASSYQRGEMETQYF
TRBD2	.	TRBJ2-5	TRBV7-2	TGTGCCAGCAGTTTAGCCAGGTTGCGGGGGTTCCAAGAGACCCAGTACTTC	CASSLARLRGFQETQYF
.	.	TRBJ2-5	TRBV1	TGCACCAGCAGCCACTTCGGACTAGCGGGGCAAGGGACCCAGTACTTC	CTSSHFGLAGQGTQYF
TRBD2	.	TRBJ2-2	TRBV11-3	TGTGCCAGCAGCTTAGATCTGGGACTAAATGGGCACACCGGGGAGCTGTTTTTT	CASSLDLGLNGHTGELFF